Listed below are T cell receptor beta chains from one sample, sequenced in a study of T cells in Graves' hyperthyroidism and ophthalmopathy. Each CDR3 protein is one row after TCRdb ran MiXCR on the multiplex PCR reads. The top ten clones hold around 20% of a sample with 550,000 to 700,000 distinct CDR3 sequences, 46% of them seen once. The specimen was peripheral blood or thyroid tissue (not recorded which). These receptors were taken from an adult woman with Graves' disease, either hyperthyroidism or ophthalmopathy (not recorded which). CDR3s leave out the opening cysteine and the closing phenylalanine or tryptophan. Fields, in order: CDR3 protein, CDR3 length, clone size, J gene, V gene. The size entry is marked missing in some rows and otherwise reads once, few, many or a size class.

ASSRRQGSAF 10 many TRBJ1-1 TRBV11-1
ASSLWGSGIYEQY 13 NA TRBJ2-7 TRBV27
AGGGENYGYT 10 many TRBJ1-2 TRBV28
ASSFGRGASLITGELF 16 NA TRBJ2-2 TRBV5-1
ASSKWTAETQY 11 NA TRBJ2-5 TRBV7-9
ASSLGQRETQY 11 NA TRBJ2-5 TRBV7-3
ASRTSGVLYGEQY 13 few TRBJ2-7 TRBV18
ASSEGGGYGYT 11 many TRBJ1-2 TRBV2
ASGGGNQPQH 10 many TRBJ1-5 TRBV10-2
ADSGGSGRTGELF 13 once TRBJ2-2 TRBV7-2
SAGYSETQY 9 many TRBJ2-5 TRBV20-1
ASSYRDPRDTEAF 13 many TRBJ1-1 TRBV6-7
SARDKPQPYYEQY 13 many TRBJ2-7 TRBV20-1
AWSPQGTIY 9 many TRBJ1-3 TRBV30
ASSPLNLVNIGNTGELF 17 many TRBJ2-2 TRBV5-1
ASTSFSLLTLKETQY 15 many TRBJ2-5 TRBV11-2
ASSVVGGSNEKLF 13 NA TRBJ1-4 TRBV9
ASSEGPRVETQY 12 many TRBJ2-5 TRBV2
ASSGLTEAF 9 NA TRBJ1-1 TRBV19